Below, one TCR beta chain is given with its context. These data are taken from a study of blood T cell repertoires in COVID-19. Study-level background: COVID-19 samples from acute and convalescent phases originated in the United States, Italy and Spain. Sources were T cells, B-cell-depleted T cells, or PBMCs; the material itself was cDNA or gDNA.

Original methodology: Quantification of nucleated cells was approximated via reference gene primer amplification. The assay was immunoSEQ multiplex PCR, and TCRdb's table has in-frame clones only and misses some. The D gene and trimming were derived from the DNA, and the V and J assignments and clone size from that table. The table lists fewer than 100,000 clones, around 83% of them singletons, with 27% in the top ten. CDR1 and CDR2 from the germline V gene are MNHEY and SVGAGI. Trimming took off 6 bases at V and 7 bases at J, with 12 bases between the two ends. This CDR3 contains 13 residues. This receptor was taken from a human donor in a cohort sampled during active COVID-19. The rearrangement links TRBV6-5 to TRBJ1-4; D might be TRBD1 (6 bases). The sample was peripheral blood. This chain's CDR3 is CASSPGTREKLFF. The CDR3 coding sequence is TGTGCCAGCAGCCCCGGGACACGTGAAAAACTGTTTTTT.